This T cell receptor beta chain was sequenced during a study of T cell responses to AZD1222 COVID-19 vaccine. Study-level findings and limits: Seropositivity was recorded at baseline in only a handful of AZD1222 recipients. Two AZD1222 doses significantly raised spike-specific TCR breadth and depth over controls.

V was clipped by 7 bases and J by 7 bases; unmatched bases: 12. The CDR3 has 14 amino acids. The germline CDR1 and CDR2 sequences are MNHEY and SVGAGI. About this clone itself: Antigen: not known.

Assay: immunoSEQ multiplex PCR; the TCRdb copy retains only in-frame clones and omits some. The sample lists fewer than 100,000 clones, approximately 90% occurring once. The origin of this receptor is an adult in good health. The specimen was peripheral blood, collected on day 0 of AZD1222 vaccination. The chain employs TRBV6-5 and TRBJ2-7; 8 bases match TRBD1. CDR3 nucleotide sequence: TGTGCCAGCATTATGACAGGGGCCCTCGGAGAGCAGTACTTC. It encodes CASIMTGALGEQYF.